A selection of T cell receptor beta chains follows, all from one sample in a study of blood T cell repertoires in COVID-19. The data were produced by immunoSEQ multiplex PCR, yet TCRdb's version contains in-frame clones alone and is incomplete. The table shows around 97,000 clones, with approximately 87% occurring only once. The material sequenced was peripheral blood. The receptors originated from a human donor in a cohort sampled during active COVID-19. CDR3s include the opening cysteine and the closing phenylalanine or tryptophan. Fields, in order: D gene, V gene, clone size, J gene, CDR3 DNA, CDR3 protein. D genes are given only for firm matches. Not all rows give a size; the values are once, few, many and, for expanded clones, a class.

TRBD2,TRBV19,.,TRBJ2-1,TGTGCCAGTGGCCGACTAGCGGGAGTTAATGAGCAGTTCTTC,CASGRLAGVNEQFF
TRBD1,TRBV7-2,.,TRBJ2-3,TGTGCCAGCAGCTTGGGACAGCACATGAATACGCAGTATTTT,CASSLGQHMNTQYF
.,TRBV6-6,.,TRBJ1-3,TGTGCCAGCACGACCCGCGGGGGCCACTCTGGAAACACCATATATTTT,CASTTRGGHSGNTIYF
TRBD2,TRBV28,.,TRBJ2-1,TGTGCCAGCAGACCTACCTTCTTAGCGGGAGGGGGGTACAATGAGCAGTTCTTC,CASRPTFLAGGGYNEQFF
.,TRBV25-1,.,TRBJ2-3,TGTGCCAGCAGTGATAGGGGGAGGGCCGCAGATACGCAGTATTTT,CASSDRGRAADTQYF
TRBD2,TRBV4-1,.,TRBJ2-1,TGCGCCAGCAGCCAAGAAAGGGGCGGGGGGGCCATTAATGAGCAGTTCTTC,CASSQERGGGAINEQFF
.,TRBV5-1,.,TRBJ1-1,TGCGCCAGCAGCTTGGGAGTCCTCATGAACACTGAAGCTTTCTTT,CASSLGVLMNTEAFF
TRBD1,TRBV4-3,.,TRBJ2-7,TGCGCCAGCAGCCAAGGGACAGGGTTAGGGTACGAGCAGTACTTC,CASSQGTGLGYEQYF
.,TRBV19,.,TRBJ1-3,TGTGCCAGTAGTAGCGCAGAAATGACAGTTTACGGAAACACCATATATTTT,CASSSAEMTVYGNTIYF
.,TRBV7-2,.,TRBJ2-7,TGTGCCAGCAGCTTAAAGGACTACTCCTACGAGCAGTACTTC,CASSLKDYSYEQYF
TRBD2,TRBV2,.,TRBJ2-1,TGTGCCAGCAGAGAGATAGCGGGGAGCTCCTACAATGAGCAGTTCTTC,CASREIAGSSYNEQFF
.,TRBV28,.,TRBJ2-5,TGTGCCAGCAGAGATATTAGGCTAGCGTCCCAAGAGACCCAGTACTTC,CASRDIRLASQETQYF
TRBD1,TRBV5-1,.,TRBJ1-2,TGCGCCAGCAGCTTGGGGACAGGGATGGAAGATGGCTACACCTTC,CASSLGTGMEDGYTF
TRBD1,TRBV2,.,TRBJ2-5,TGTGCCAGCAGTGATCGGACAGGACGCACCGCGTCCCTGTGGGAGACCCAGTACTTC,CASSDRTGRTASLWETQYF
.,TRBV21-1,.,TRBJ1-1,TGTGCCAGCACCCCCAGCGCCGAAGCTTTCTTT,CASTPSAEAFF
TRBD1,TRBV18,.,TRBJ2-5,TGTGCCAGCTCACCTCAGACAGGGGCGGGGGAGACCCAGTACTTC,CASSPQTGAGETQYF
.,TRBV4-3,.,TRBJ2-7,TGCGCCAGCAGCCAAGCTCGCGGAACCTACGAGCAGTACTTC,CASSQARGTYEQYF
TRBD2,TRBV19,.,TRBJ2-5,TGTGCCAGTAGTATGGGGCTAGCGGTAGGGCAAGAGACCCAGTACTTC,CASSMGLAVGQETQYF
TRBD2,TRBV24-1,.,TRBJ2-7,TGTGCCACCAGTGACCTCGGGACTAGCGGGGGTCTCCTTTCCTACGAGCAGTACTTC,CATSDLGTSGGLLSYEQYF
TRBD2,TRBV4-3,.,TRBJ2-1,TGCGCCAGCAGCCAAGACCCCGGGACTAGCGGAAAGACCTACAATGAGCAGTTCTTC,CASSQDPGTSGKTYNEQFF
.,TRBV21-1,.,TRBJ2-1,TGTGCCAGCAGCAAAGAGGGAGAGGGTTTTCGGAACCATGAGCAGTTCTTC,CASSKEGEGFRNHEQFF
.,TRBV6-1,few,TRBJ1-2,TGTGCCAGCAGTGACAGGACTAACTATGGCTACACCTTC,CASSDRTNYGYTF
TRBD2,TRBV20-1,few,TRBJ2-1,TGCAGTGCTAGTAGGCTAGCGGAGTACAATGAGCAGTTCTTC,CSASRLAEYNEQFF
TRBD2,TRBV7-9,once,TRBJ2-1,TGTGCCAGCAGCTTAGTTAGGCTAGCGGGCAATGAGCAGTTCTTC,CASSLVRLAGNEQFF
.,TRBV18,once,TRBJ2-6,TGTGCCAGCTCAGCGTACAGGGAACCTCTGTTAAGGGCCAACGTCCTGACTTTC,CASSAYREPLLRANVLTF
.,TRBV6-2/TRBV6-3,.,TRBJ2-1,TGTGCCAGCAGTTCCCGGGGGACCACTCTCCGGTTCTTC,CASSSRGTTLRFF
TRBD1,TRBV5-5,.,TRBJ1-2,TGTGCCAGCAGTTTTGACAGGGCGAACTATGGCTACACCTTC,CASSFDRANYGYTF
.,TRBV4-2,many,TRBJ1-6,TGTGCCAGCAGCCAAGAGTCGGGGAATTCACCCCTCCACTTT,CASSQESGNSPLHF
.,TRBV19,.,TRBJ1-6,TGTGCCAGTAGTATAGGTCAGGGGACCTCCTCGCCCCTCCACTTT,CASSIGQGTSSPLHF
TRBD1,TRBV18,.,TRBJ2-7,TGTGCCAGCTCCGACAGGGCTTGGGCCTACGAGCAGTACTTC,CASSDRAWAYEQYF
.,TRBV6-5,.,TRBJ1-1,TGTGCCAGCACATGGGGGGGGACCGTAGGGACTGAAGCTTTCTTT,CASTWGGTVGTEAFF
.,TRBV20-1,few,TRBJ1-5,TGCAGTGCTAGTAGGCAGGGAAGCAATCAGCCCCAGCATTTT,CSASRQGSNQPQHF
TRBD1,TRBV15,.,TRBJ1-1,TGTGCCACCAGCAGAGATGGGACAGCTAACACTGAAGCTTTCTTT,CATSRDGTANTEAFF
TRBD2,TRBV7-8,.,TRBJ2-5,TGTGCCAGCAGCGCCGGGACTAGCGGGAGGGCGTACCAAGAGACCCAGTACTTC,CASSAGTSGRAYQETQYF
.,TRBV29-1,.,TRBJ1-2,TGCAGCGTTGCCCGACAGGCGACTGGCTACACCTTC,CSVARQATGYTF
.,TRBV5-1,few,TRBJ2-7,TGCGCCAGCTCGCGGACAGCCGCTAACTACGAGCAGTACTTC,CASSRTAANYEQYF
TRBD2,TRBV10-1,.,TRBJ2-1,TGCGCCAGCAGTCTCTCAGCGGGGGAGCAGTTCTTC,CASSLSAGEQFF
TRBD1,TRBV6-6,.,TRBJ1-6,TGTGCCAGCACGGGACAGCCTTATAATTCACCCCTCCACTTT,CASTGQPYNSPLHF
.,TRBV6-5,few,TRBJ1-1,TGTGCCAGCAACTCGGTGAACACTGAAGCTTTCTTT,CASNSVNTEAFF
.,TRBV2,.,TRBJ2-7,TGTGCCAGCGCGGATCCGGCTTCCTACGAGCAGTACTTC,CASADPASYEQYF
.,TRBV30,.,TRBJ2-7,TGTGCCTGGAGTAGGGGCCTAACCTACGAGCAGTACTTC,CAWSRGLTYEQYF
.,TRBV11-3,.,TRBJ2-3,TGTGCCAGCAGCTTAGATCCGGGTTCAAATACGCAGTATTTT,CASSLDPGSNTQYF
TRBD1,TRBV13,.,TRBJ2-7,TGTGCCAGCAGCCCGACCGGGACAGCTACTACCTACGAGCAGTACTTC,CASSPTGTATTYEQYF
.,TRBV19,once,TRBJ2-6,TGTGCCAGTAGTATTTACCAGGGGTTGGGGTCTGGGGCCAACGTCCTGACTTTC,CASSIYQGLGSGANVLTF
.,TRBV3-1/TRBV3-2,.,TRBJ1-4,TGTGCCAGCAGCCAAGAGGGCCAAAAACTGTTTTTT,CASSQEGQKLFF
.,TRBV7-2,few,TRBJ2-2,TGTGCCAGCAGCTTAGGGGGCGCGAACACCGGGGAGCTGTTTTTT,CASSLGGANTGELFF
.,TRBV5-1,.,TRBJ1-1,TGCGCCAGCAGCTTGGCCAGGAACACTGAAGCTTTCTTT,CASSLARNTEAFF
TRBD1,TRBV18,.,TRBJ1-2,TGTGCCAGCTCAACGACAGGGGGCGGCTATGGCTACACCTTC,CASSTTGGGYGYTF
TRBD1,TRBV2,.,TRBJ2-1,TGTGCCAGCAGTGTACCAGACAGGGTGGAGCAGTTCTTC,CASSVPDRVEQFF